These T cell receptor beta chains were read from a single sample in a study of blood T cells in healthy people across ages. TCRdb analysed the 5' RACE reads with MiXCR anew, one entry per CDR3 protein. The sample lists roughly 1,500,000 distinct CDR3 sequences, approximately 40% occurring once. The sequenced sample consisted of blood. The origin of the receptors is a woman aged 18-29 years in good health. The CDR3 runs from the conserved cysteine through the conserved F or W. A D gene is named only where the DNA matches it firmly. Clone size appears in some rows only: once, few, many, or a class for an expanded clone.

j_call	clone_size	d_call	v_call	cdr3_length	cdr3_nt	cdr3_aa
TRBJ2-7	NA	TRBD1	TRBV5-1	16	TGCGCCAGCACACCAATTCCCGGGACAGGCACCTACGAGCAGTACTTC	CASTPIPGTGTYEQYF
TRBJ2-3	NA	TRBD2	TRBV24-1	15	TGTGCCACCAGTGATCGGGGACTACGCACAGATACGCAGTATTTT	CATSDRGLRTDTQYF
TRBJ1-2	NA	NA	TRBV4-1	15	TGCGCCAGCAGCGAGGATGAGGCTACACGGTGGGGCTACACCTTC	CASSEDEATRWGYTF
TRBJ2-7	NA	NA	TRBV2	14	TGTGCCAGCAGGGGACGGGACCCCAACTACGAGCAGTACTTC	CASRGRDPNYEQYF
TRBJ1-5	NA	NA	TRBV12-3/TRBV12-4	19	TGTGCCAGCAGTTTGAGAGGTTCGGCAGGGGTGTACGAGGATCAGCCCCAGCATTTT	CASSLRGSAGVYEDQPQHF
TRBJ2-3	few	TRBD2	TRBV7-6	16	TGTGCCAGCAGCTTATTAGCGGGGGGACATACAGATACGCAGTATTTT	CASSLLAGGHTDTQYF
TRBJ1-1	NA	NA	TRBV18	16	TGTGCCAGCTCAAAGGCGGGGCTTGGTTCGGGAACTGAAGCTTTCTTT	CASSKAGLGSGTEAFF
TRBJ2-7	NA	TRBD2	TRBV7-9	15	TGTGCCAGCAGCAGGACTAGCGGAGAGAGCTACGAGCAGTACTTC	CASSRTSGESYEQYF
TRBJ2-7	few	NA	TRBV6-5	13	TGTGCCAGCAATAGGGCCTACAACTACGAGCAGTACTTC	CASNRAYNYEQYF
TRBJ2-1	NA	NA	TRBV12-3/TRBV12-4	17	TGTGCCAGCAGTTTATCCCTAGTGGGGCAGGGAAACAATGAGCAGTTCTTC	CASSLSLVGQGNNEQFF
TRBJ2-7	NA	NA	TRBV4-1	15	TGCGCCAGCAGCCAAGCCCGGACAGACGCCTACGAGCAGTACTTC	CASSQARTDAYEQYF
TRBJ1-1	NA	NA	TRBV27	13	TGTGCCAGCAGTTTATATGATCCGACTGAAGCTTTCTTT	CASSLYDPTEAFF
TRBJ1-4	NA	NA	TRBV28	12	TGTGCCGAACAGGGAACTAATGAAAAACTGTTTTTT	CAEQGTNEKLFF
TRBJ1-1	NA	NA	TRBV11-2	15	TGTGCCAGCAGCTTAAGGGCCAGAAAGGGGTCGGTAGCTTTCTTT	CASSLRARKGSVAFF
TRBJ1-2	NA	NA	TRBV7-9	12	TGTGCCAGCAGCTTAGGCAGGGAAGGCTACACCTTC	CASSLGREGYTF
TRBJ1-1	NA	NA	TRBV6-5	14	TGTGCCAGCAGCACCGGGAAAACCAACACTGAAGCTTTCTTT	CASSTGKTNTEAFF
TRBJ1-2	NA	NA	TRBV20-1	15	TGCAGTGCTCCCCCCACGGACATGGAGGGCTATGGCTACACCTTC	CSAPPTDMEGYGYTF
TRBJ1-6	NA	NA	TRBV4-2	14	TGTGCCAGCAGACGAACAGGGAGAGGTCAGCCCCTCCACTTT	CASRRTGRGQPLHF
TRBJ2-6	NA	NA	TRBV18	17	TGTGCCAGCTCCCCTGTGCACGACACCTCTGGGGCCAACGTCCTGACTTTC	CASSPVHDTSGANVLTF
TRBJ2-2	NA	NA	TRBV6-2/TRBV6-3	14	TGTGCCAGCAGTTTCTGGGAGTTCGGCGGGGAGCTGTTTTTT	CASSFWEFGGELFF
TRBJ1-4	few	TRBD1	TRBV15	17	TGTGCCACCAGCCCCCGGGACAGGGCGGAGGAAACTGAAAAACTGTTTTTT	CATSPRDRAEETEKLFF
TRBJ2-1	few	NA	TRBV5-1	14	TGCGCCAGCAGTGTTGACGTACCTCACAATGAGCAGTTCTTC	CASSVDVPHNEQFF
TRBJ2-5	NA	NA	TRBV2	14	TGTGCCAGCAGCCCCCAGGACAACTACAATAAGCAGTACTTC	CASSPQDNYNKQYF
TRBJ1-2	few	TRBD1	TRBV27	17	TGTGCCAGCAGTCTAGACGGGACAGGGGGTTACGACTATGGCTACACCTTC	CASSLDGTGGYDYGYTF
TRBJ2-5	NA	NA	TRBV6-1	17	TGTGCCAGCAGCCACAGCGGGTTGGGGGAACAAAAAGAGACCCAGTACTTC	CASSHSGLGEQKETQYF
TRBJ2-5	many	NA	TRBV7-2	17	TGTGCCAGCAGCTTTAGAGTCTCCCAATCGCCCCAAGAGACCCAGTACTTC	CASSFRVSQSPQETQYF
TRBJ2-3	NA	NA	TRBV10-2	15	TGCGCCAGCAGTGACTCTGGTCGGGCCACAGATACGCAGTATTTT	CASSDSGRATDTQYF
TRBJ2-3	NA	TRBD2	TRBV12-3/TRBV12-4	20	TGTGCCAGCAGTTTATTTGGGGGAAGCGGGACTAGCGCGGGGGCAGATACGCAGTATTTT	CASSLFGGSGTSAGADTQYF
TRBJ1-2	few	NA	TRBV6-5	13	TGTGCCAGCAGTTACCGAGGGTTCGATGGCTACACCTTC	CASSYRGFDGYTF
TRBJ2-7	NA	NA	TRBV10-2	14	TGCGCCAGCAGTGACAGCACAAACTCCTACGAGCAGTACTTC	CASSDSTNSYEQYF
TRBJ1-4	NA	TRBD1	TRBV20-1	15	TGCAGTGCTGGAGGAGAGGGGACAGATTTCGAAAAACTGTTTTTT	CSAGGEGTDFEKLFF
TRBJ2-5	NA	NA	TRBV21-1	13	TGTGCCAGCATCCTGTGTTCCCAAGAGACCCAGTACTTC	CASILCSQETQYF
TRBJ2-7	NA	NA	TRBV3-1	14	TGTGCCAGCAGTAAGGGGGGAGGCCCCTACGAGCAGTACTTC	CASSKGGGPYEQYF
TRBJ2-5	NA	NA	TRBV11-2	15	TGTGCCAGCAGCGATGCTTGGGGGTTGGGAGAGACCCAGTACTTC	CASSDAWGLGETQYF
TRBJ2-3	once	NA	TRBV2	15	TGTGCCAGCAGTGAAGGGGGGACCATCCAGATAACGCAGTATTTT	CASSEGGTIQITQYF
TRBJ2-3	few	NA	TRBV10-3	15	TGTGCCATCAGTAGGGCAGGCCAGGGCACAGATACGCAGTATTTT	CAISRAGQGTDTQYF
TRBJ1-2	NA	NA	TRBV7-2	15	TGTGCCAGCAGCTTAGACAGGGACGGTTGGGGAAGCTACACCTTC	CASSLDRDGWGSYTF
TRBJ2-1	few	NA	TRBV12-3/TRBV12-4	13	TGTGCCAGTAACGACTGGGGGTGGAATGAGCAGTTCTTC	CASNDWGWNEQFF
TRBJ1-2	few	TRBD1	TRBV6-5	15	TGTGCCAGCAGTTACTTCCAGGGGGCGGACTATGGCTACACCTTC	CASSYFQGADYGYTF
TRBJ1-5	NA	NA	TRBV6-5	13	TGTGCCAAGACCCCCGTCAGCAATCAGCCCCAGCATTTT	CAKTPVSNQPQHF
TRBJ1-3	NA	NA	TRBV4-2	15	TGTGCCAGCAGCCAAGCTTACAACTCTGGAAACACCATATATTTT	CASSQAYNSGNTIYF
TRBJ2-3	NA	NA	TRBV9	17	TGTGCCAGCAGCGTAGGGGGTTGGCGGGTGAGCCCAGATACGCAGTATTTT	CASSVGGWRVSPDTQYF